The 21 T cell receptor beta chains presented below share a single source sample, sequenced in a study of T cells in Graves' hyperthyroidism and ophthalmopathy. TCR beta CDR3 regions were amplified from RNA. First-round RT-PCR targeting the TCR CDR3 was performed with the HTBI primer set. In TCRdb, the multiplex PCR reads were re-called with MiXCR into one record per CDR3 protein. There are 380,000 or so distinct CDR3 sequences in the sample; about 15% occur only once, and around 23% lies in the top ten. Specimen: blood. The receptors were gathered from a woman in her 30s with Graves' hyperthyroidism.

This clonotype was found many times. CDR3 protein: CASSQGFGSNEQFF. The CDR3, as DNA: TGTGCCAGCAGCCAGGGGTTCGGGAGCAATGAGCAGTTCTTC. The rearrangement joins TRBV14 to TRBJ2-1, with D possibly TRBD2 on 6 matching bases. This CDR3 comprises 14 residues. Germline assignment: CDR1 SGHDN and CDR2 FVKESK. Trimming stripped 3 bases from V and 6 bases from J, with 12 bases between.

In this sample, this clonotype turned up many times. The CDR3 is CASSFRTSYEQYF. In DNA, the CDR3 is TGTGCCAGCAGTTTTAGGACGAGCTACGAGCAGTACTTC. The V call is TRBV28, the J call TRBJ2-7, with unresolved D. The CDR3 runs 13 residues. V lost 3 bases to trimming and J lost 3 bases, with 9 bases between them. In germline, CDR1 is MDHEN, CDR2 SYDVKM.

Ten or more counts support this clonotype. CDR3 sequence (DNA): TGTGCCAGCAGGGGCGGGGGAAGAGTGGACGAGCAGTACTTC. Protein: CASRGGGRVDEQYF. This chain uses TRBV28 with TRBJ2-7; 7 bases line up with TRBD2. J was trimmed by 5 bases and V by 6 bases; bases with no gene match: 10. This CDR3 region has 14 residues. Per the germline V gene, CDR1 is MDHEN and CDR2 is SYDVKM.

With regard to this clonotype: A read error may account for a junction end that differs from germline. The chain is built from TRBV28 and TRBJ2-6; TRBD1 matches at 7 bases. Looked up from germline, CDR1 is MDHEN and CDR2 is SYDVKM. This CDR3 spans 17 amino acids. CDR3 amino acids: CASSLRDRASGANILTF. The CDR3 coding sequence is TGTGCCAGCAGTTTACGGGACAGAGCCTCTGGGGCCAACATCCTGACTTTC.

This chain joins TRBV29-1 and TRBJ1-3; D gene uncertain. Germline CDR1 reads SQVTM; CDR2 reads ANQGSEA. The CDR3 contains 13 residues. V dropped 4 bases and J dropped 7 bases, with 14 bases sitting between them. The CDR3 nucleotides read TGCAGCGTTGTCGGAAGACTCGAGAACACCATATATTTT. Translation: CSVVGRLENTIYF.

This clonotype was recorded at least ten times. The rearrangement uses TRBV28 and TRBJ2-3; TRBD1 agrees at 8 bases. V shed 7 bases, J shed 5 bases, and the junction held 5 bases outside the gene matches. Germline V gene data show CDR1 as MDHEN and CDR2 as SYDVKM. There are 13 residues in the CDR3. CDR3 sequence: CASMTGALDTQYF. DNA of the CDR3: TGTGCCAGCATGACAGGGGCATTAGATACGCAGTATTTT. The full variable domain, with the rest looked up from reference TRBV28 and TRBJ2-3, is DVKVTQSSRYLVKRTGEKVFLECVQDMDHENMFWYRQDPGLGLRLIYFSYDVKMKEKGDIPEGYSVSREKKERFSLILESASTNQTSMYLCASMTGALDTQYFGPGTRLTVL.

The V gene is TRBV6-1, the J gene TRBJ2-1; D call uncertain. Trimming left V 6 bases short and J 4 bases short, with 19 bases between. This CDR3 is built from 16 residues. CDR1 and CDR2 from the germline V gene are MNHNS and SASEGT. The CDR3 DNA reads as TGTGCCAGCAGACTCTCGGACGATTTGGCGTACAATGAGCAGTTCTTC. It specifies CASRLSDDLAYNEQFF.

This clonotype was recorded many times. V usage is TRBV7-9 and J usage is TRBJ2-7; 8 bases are a match to TRBD2. V lost 2 bases to trimming and J lost 3 bases; unmatched junction nucleotides: 6. The CDR3 spans 15 residues. Germline V CDR1 and CDR2: SEHNR, FQNEAQ (reference sequence). The CDR3 nucleotides read TGTGCCAGCAGCTTACCGGTGCGGGAGGACTACGAGCAGTACTTC. Translated, it gives CASSLPVREDYEQYF. Full variable domain (rest looked up from reference TRBV7-9 and TRBJ2-7): DTGVSQNPRHKITKRGQNVTFRCDPISEHNRLYWYRQTLGQGPEFLTYFQNEAQLEKSRLLSDRFSAERPKGSFSTLEIQRTEQGDSAMYLCASSLPVREDYEQYFGPGTRLTVT.

This clonotype was found many times. The chain joins TRBV20-1 to TRBJ2-3; 10 nucleotides align to TRBD2. The CDR3 has 12 amino acids. Germline CDR1 DFQATT, CDR2 SNEGSKA (reference sequence). Here the CDR3 DNA reads TGCACCCTGACTAGCGGGACAGATACGCAGTATTTT. It encodes CTLTSGTDTQYF.

The table lists this clonotype with many counts. V usage is TRBV6-1 and J usage is TRBJ2-1; TRBD2 matches at 8 bases. The ends lost 5 bases at V and 6 bases at J; junction bases unmatched: 24. The CDR3 contains 20 residues. Germline V gene lookup returns CDR1 MNHNS and CDR2 SASEGT. The CDR3 loop reads CASSSPYSPSGSGATNEQFF. The DNA for the CDR3 is TGTGCCAGCAGTTCCCCTTACAGCCCCAGCGGGAGTGGCGCAACCAATGAGCAGTTCTTC.

This clonotype has a count of ten or more. As DNA, the CDR3 is TGTGCCAGCAGGCCAACAGGGTCCTACGACGAGCAGTACTTC. This translates into CASRPTGSYDEQYF. This sequence joins TRBV12-3 or TRBV12-4 and TRBJ2-7; a possible D gene is TRBD1 (6 bases). The CDR3 loop spans 14 amino acids. V was pared by 6 bases and J by 5 bases, with 17 bases between.

Many counts were recorded for this clonotype. The V gene is TRBV20-1, the J gene TRBJ2-1; TRBD2 aligns across 8 bases. The V segment lost 5 bases and the J segment 9 bases; nucleotides outside the gene matches: 18. The CDR3 runs to 16 residues. Germline-derived CDR1 and CDR2 are DFQATT and SNEGSKA (reference sequence). The CDR3 sequence is CSAFYGGGGPFGEQFF. The CDR3, as DNA: TGCAGTGCTTTCTACGGGGGGGGAGGGCCTTTCGGTGAGCAGTTCTTC.

This clonotype was seen many times. J is TRBJ2-1 and V is TRBV6-1; 7 bases map to TRBD2. Germline CDR1 is MNHNS and CDR2 is SASEGT. Trimming took 6 bases from V and 4 from J; bases not matched to a gene: 18. This CDR3 has 18 amino acids. CDR3 bases: TGTGCCAGCAGGCGTACGACGCCGGGGGGAATTCCTTACAATGAGCAGTTCTTC. This codes for CASRRTTPGGIPYNEQFF.

This clonotype was counted at least ten times. The genes are TRBV11-2 and TRBJ1-1; a weak D match, TRBD1 (6 bases). CDR1 is SGHAT, CDR2 FQNNGV, per germline. V lost 6 bases to trimming and J lost 1 base, with 15 bases between them. This CDR3 is 15 amino acids long. The CDR3 bases are TGTGCCAGCAGTGGGGGCCGCCTACCGAACACTGAAGCTTTCTTT. Translation: CASSGGRLPNTEAFF.

The chain recombines TRBV27 with TRBJ1-2; TRBD1 might be the D (5 bases). The CDR3 contains 16 residues. Germline V lookup: CDR1 MNHEY, CDR2 SMNVEV (reference sequence). V was clipped by 2 bases and J by 4 bases, with 17 bases between them. The CDR3 sequence: CASSLDGQGYIYGYTF. The CDR3 DNA sequence: TGTGCCAGCAGTTTAGACGGGCAGGGATATATCTATGGCTACACCTTC.

The chain employs TRBV20-1 and TRBJ2-2, with 11 positions matching TRBD2. V trimming: 0 bases; J trimming: 3 bases; junction bases outside the gene matches: 3. Germline CDR1 reads DFQATT; CDR2 reads SNEGSKA (reference sequence). The CDR3 totals 16 residues. The DNA of the CDR3 is TGCAGTGCTAGAGACCCGACTAGCGGGGACACCGGGGAGCTGTTTTTT. Protein: CSARDPTSGDTGELFF.

V gene TRBV29-1 combines with J gene TRBJ2-5, with unresolved D. Between the trimmed V and J ends, which lost 3 bases and 1 base, there was a span of 6 bases. There are 12 residues in the CDR3. Germline V lookup: CDR1 SQVTM, CDR2 ANQGSEA. The CDR3 sequence: CSVDYSQETQYF. The CDR3, as DNA: TGCAGCGTTGACTACAGCCAAGAGACCCAGTACTTC.

With respect to this clonotype: Given a much more abundant clone one base away, this may be a read error. The chain joins TRBV6-2 or TRBV6-3 to TRBJ2-5; D gene unclear. In germline, CDR1 is MNHEY, CDR2 SVGEGT. There are 14 residues in the CDR3. Trimming removed 2 bases at V and 3 bases at J, with 10 bases between. The CDR3 DNA follows: TGTGCCAGCAGTTACGCGACGCTAAAAGAGACCCAGTACTTC. Its translation: CASSYATLKETQYF.

This clonotype has ten or more counts. The J gene is TRBJ2-7, the V gene TRBV7-9, with 12 bases that match TRBD2. The junction had 6 bases not matched to a gene; V was cut back by 8 bases and J by 1 base. From germline, CDR1 is SEHNR and CDR2 FQNEAQ (reference sequence). The CDR3 has 15 amino acids. The CDR3 spells CASLNGTSGSYEQYF. CDR3 nucleotides: TGTGCCAGCCTGAATGGGACTAGCGGGTCCTACGAGCAGTACTTC.

In its sample, this clonotype was seen once. The CDR3 reads CSARTSLGLTSRDYEQYF. The CDR3 coding sequence is TGCAGTGCTAGAACTAGTCTTGGTCTGACTAGCAGAGACTACGAGCAGTACTTC. The chain links TRBV20-1 to TRBJ2-7; 7 bases map to TRBD2. CDR1 DFQATT and CDR2 SNEGSKA come from the germline V gene (reference sequence). J gave up 3 bases and V 2 bases, and 19 bases lay outside the gene matches. CDR3 length equals 18 residues.

To note about this clonotype: This may stem from a read error, because a much larger clone lies one nucleotide away. The chain combines TRBV12-3 or TRBV12-4 with TRBJ1-2, with 7 bases matching TRBD1. This CDR3 is built from 12 residues. CDR3 coding DNA: TGTGTCAGCAGTCCGGGACAGCTTTTGTACACCTTC. Its protein is CVSSPGQLLYTF.